The clone carrying this T cell receptor (beta chain) was observed a few times. The sample belongs to a study of T-cell memory formation after mild COVID-19. Sample barcodes and UMIs were carried by the TCR alpha and TCR beta cDNA libraries that 5'RACE generated with constant-segment primers. TCRdb reanalysed the 5' RACE reads using MiXCR and keeps one entry per CDR3 protein. Of about 560,000 distinct CDR3 sequences in the sample, less than 25% were seen once. V lost 0 bases to trimming and J lost 15 bases, with 12 bases between them. The CDR3 extends over 12 amino acids. Germline values: CDR1 LNHNV, CDR2 YYDKDF (reference sequence).

This clonotype originated in an adult woman who had mild COVID-19 (a few samples of this study predate the infection). Cell type and time point are not known. The sample taken for sequencing was PBMCs or a T cell subset sorted from them (not recorded which). V and J are TRBV15 and TRBJ2-1, with D possibly being TRBD1 (5 bases). CDR3 sequence (DNA): TGTGCCACCAGCAGAGAGAGGCAGGGTCGGTTCTTC. Residues: CATSRERQGRFF.